What follows is one T cell receptor beta chain and its context. Its antigen is still unknown. A clone one base away is much larger, so this may be a read error. Given the absence of the conserved phenylalanine or tryptophan at the CDR3 end, a read error is likely. V gave up 4 bases and J gave up 11 bases; unmatched junction bases: 5. Germline V CDR1 and CDR2: KGHDR, SFDVKD. The CDR3 consists of 12 residues. This entry comes from a study of CD8 T cells in ankylosing spondylitis. Findings of the study overall: Under 10 highly homologous variants formed a TCR beta motif that appeared characteristic of ankylosing spondylitis blood. Prior literature has documented some motif variants in synovial fluid and blood from reactive arthritis.

Molecular-barcoded quantitative 5'-RACE produced these TCR beta libraries. TCRdb analysed the 5' RACE reads with MiXCR anew, one entry per CDR3 protein. The repertoire holds approximately 300,000 distinct CDR3 sequences, 20% seen once, with 7.8% in the top ten. This rearrangement joins TRBV24-1 to TRBJ1-1; TRBD1 matches at 8 bases. This receptor was obtained from a male donor with ankylosing spondylitis or in good health (not recorded which). Sequenced input: blood, either unsorted or a sorted T cell fraction (not recorded which). The CDR3 reads CATSDPGTGAFL. The CDR3 region has the DNA TGTGCCACCAGTGACCCCGGGACAGGCGCTTTCCTT.